A single sample is the source of the 12 T cell receptor beta chains below, sequenced in a study of cytomegalovirus exposure and HLA in healthy donors. Vbeta (60) and Jbeta (13) primers were used in the PCR. Data came from immunoSEQ multiplex PCR; TCRdb stores just in-frame clones and leaves some out. The sample yields around 300,000 clones, 70% to 90% seen once. Sequences were obtained from PBMCs. The receptors shown here come from a woman between 18 and 29 years old in good health and CMV-seronegative.

As DNA, the CDR3 is TGTGCCAGCAGTGAAGAGGGACAGGGATTCTCTAATTCACCCCTCCACTTT. Residues: CASSEEGQGFSNSPLHF. The genes are TRBV6-4 and TRBJ1-6, with 9 bases aligning to TRBD1. The germline CDR1 and CDR2 sequences are MRHNA and SNTAGT. V lost 3 bases and J lost 6; bases outside the gene matches: 9. The CDR3 has 17 residues.

The genes are TRBV6-5 and TRBJ2-2; the match to TRBD1 covers 10 bases. The junction had 4 bases not matched to a gene; V was cut back by 3 bases and J by 3 bases. The germline V gene encodes CDR1 MNHEY and CDR2 SVGAGI. The CDR3 has 16 amino acids. The CDR3 sequence is CASSYWGTGDTGELFF. The CDR3 nucleotides are TGTGCCAGCAGTTATTGGGGGACAGGGGACACCGGGGAGCTGTTTTTT.

The chain joins TRBV9 to TRBJ1-2; TRBD1 might be the D (6 bases). With 2 bases removed from V and 6 bases from J, the gap between germline ends came to 17 bases. Germline CDR1 reads SGDLS; CDR2 reads YYNGEE. The CDR3 totals 15 residues. The CDR3 DNA is TGTGCCAGCAGCGTCGCAGGGGCGAGATCCGATGGCTACACCTTC. This codes for CASSVAGARSDGYTF. The full variable domain, in which reference TRBV9 and TRBJ1-2 provide the parts outside the CDR3, is DSGVTQTPKHLITATGQRVTLRCSPRSGDLSVYWYQQSLDQGLQFLIQYYNGEERAKGNILERFSAQQFPDLHSELNLSSLELGDSALYFCASSVAGARSDGYTFGSGTRLTVV.

The rearrangement joins TRBV7-6 to TRBJ2-7; 8 bases map to TRBD1. This CDR3 contains 13 residues. From germline, CDR1 is SGHVS and CDR2 FNYEAQ. With 5 bases clipped from V and 6 bases from J, the junction kept 6 bases outside the gene matches. CDR3 nucleotide sequence: TGTGCCAGCAGCCCAACTACAGGGGGCGAGCAGTACTTC. This codes for CASSPTTGGEQYF.

The chain employs TRBV2 and TRBJ2-2; 8 bases agree with TRBD1. The trim removed 7 bases at V and 3 bases at J, leaving 10 bases unmatched. Germline V gene sequence: CDR1 SNHLY, CDR2 FYNNEI. This CDR3 region has 16 residues. The CDR3 DNA reads as TGTGCCAGCACAGATGCCGACAGGGGTGACACCGGGGAGCTGTTTTTT. Its translation is CASTDADRGDTGELFF.

The rearrangement links TRBV4-1 to TRBJ1-6; 8 bases are a match to TRBD1. The CDR3 extends over 16 amino acids. V gave up 3 bases and J gave up 7 bases; unmatched junction bases: 8. Germline CDR1 reads MGHRA; CDR2 reads YSYEKL. As DNA, the CDR3 is TGCGCCAGCAGCCAGGTGCAGGGGGCCCGAAATTCACCCCTCCACTTT. This sequence encodes CASSQVQGARNSPLHF.

A remark on this clone: Mismatch with germline at one junction end may stem from a read error. The chain employs TRBV11-1 and TRBJ2-7; no clear D gene. The CDR3 is made up of 12 amino acids. The germline CDR1 and CDR2 sequences are SGHAT and FQDESV (reference sequence). The CDR3 protein is CASNLGGSEQYF. The CDR3 DNA follows: TGTGCCAGCAACTTAGGCGGCAGCGAGCAGTACTTC.

The V gene is TRBV7-3, the J gene TRBJ2-1; unclear D gene. CDR3 size: 15 residues. The germline V and J ends were trimmed by 2 bases and 0 bases, with 8 bases remaining between them. CDR1 is SGHTA, CDR2 FQGTGA, per germline. CDR3 nucleotides: TGTGCCAGCAGCTTAGAACCTAGCTCCTACAATGAGCAGTTCTTC. This translates into CASSLEPSSYNEQFF. Combining the CDR3 with reference TRBV7-3 and TRBJ2-1 gives the whole variable domain GAGVSQTPSNKVTEKGKYVELRCDPISGHTALYWYRQSLGQGPEFLIYFQGTGAADDSGLPNDRFFAVRPEGSVSTLKIQRTERGDSAVYLCASSLEPSSYNEQFFGPGTRLTVL.

This sequence joins TRBV5-1 and TRBJ1-4; the D gene is possibly TRBD1 (6 bases). The V end lost 5 bases, the J end lost 2 bases, and 10 bases lay between the germline ends. The CDR3 length is 14 residues. Per the germline V gene, CDR1 is SGHRS and CDR2 is YFSETQ. This CDR3 is CASRPGQTNEKLFF. The CDR3 coding sequence is TGCGCCAGCAGACCCGGACAGACTAATGAAAAACTGTTTTTT.

The CDR3 protein is CASLLAGVTDTQYF. The CDR3 DNA sequence: TGTGCCAGCTTATTAGCGGGGGTCACAGATACGCAGTATTTT. V gene TRBV6-6 combines with J gene TRBJ2-3; TRBD2 matches 9 bases. CDR1 is MNHNY, CDR2 SVGAGI, per germline (reference sequence). The CDR3 has 14 amino acids. Trimming cost V 8 bases and J 2 bases; bases outside gene matches: 5.

The rearrangement links TRBV7-9 to TRBJ1-5, with D maybe TRBD1 (6 bases). The germline CDR1 and CDR2 sequences are SEHNR and FQNEAQ (reference sequence). The CDR3 has 15 residues. V shed 1 base and J shed 4 bases, with 11 bases lying between them. For the CDR3, the DNA is TGTGCCAGCAGCTTAGACGGGCAGGGGAATCAGCCCCAGCATTTT. Translation: CASSLDGQGNQPQHF.

This clone was observed once. The chain links TRBV18 to TRBJ1-2; a possible D gene is TRBD1 (5 bases). The V gene's germline CDR1 is KGHSH and CDR2 LQKENI. Trimming took 2 bases from V and 8 from J, leaving 15 bases between them. The CDR3 extends over 14 amino acids. CDR3 residues: CASSPSNGGSGYTF. In nucleotides, the CDR3 is TGTGCCAGCTCACCATCGAACGGGGGAAGCGGCTACACCTTC. Full variable domain (remainder filled in from reference TRBV18 and TRBJ1-2): NAGVMQNPRHLVRRRGQEARLRCSPMKGHSHVYWYRQLPEEGLKFMVYLQKENIIDESGMPKERFSAEFPKEGPSILRIQQVVRGDSAAYFCASSPSNGGSGYTFGSGTRLTVV.